This TCR beta chain was documented in a study of blood T cell repertoires in COVID-19. Method: immunoSEQ multiplex PCR; TCRdb's copy keeps in-frame clones and lacks some. The repertoire holds 150,000 or so clones, with around nine tenths as singletons. The V segment lost 2 bases and the J segment 4 bases; nucleotides outside the gene matches: 2. The CDR3 runs 14 residues. Germline V gene data show CDR1 as MNHEY and CDR2 as SVGAGI. Sample: peripheral blood. This clonotype originated in a woman in her 70s with COVID-19, enrolled during active disease. The chain has TRBV6-5 and TRBJ2-3; 8 bases align to TRBD1. This CDR3 is CASSYDRGADTQYF. The CDR3 nucleotides are TGTGCCAGCAGTTACGACAGGGGTGCAGATACGCAGTATTTT.